The entry below gives a single T cell receptor (beta chain) sequence along with its context. The authors' processing: Filtering was not the same, since immunoSEQ gave junction-only sequences without quality scores. TCRdb's table, derived via immunoSEQ multiplex PCR, lists solely in-frame clones and lacks some. From that table come the V and J calls and clone size; the DNA was used to work out D and trimming. The sample holds approximately 1,500,000 clones, approximately 98% seen once. Germline CDR1 and CDR2: SGHTA and FQGNSA. This CDR3 spans 14 amino acids. The V gene lost 1 base and the J gene lost 0 bases, with 5 bases spanning the gap. The sample originates from a study of shared clonotypes between healthy human individuals. Study in general: Researchers drew samples from two women and a few men aged 18 to 49.

This chain connects TRBV7-2 to TRBJ2-3; D remains ambiguous. Sequencing used naive CD4+ T cells sorted from blood. Subset defined: CD45RA+ positively selected. The TCR was taken from a young man in good health. The CDR3 sequence: CASSLVVSTDTQYF. The CDR3 DNA is TGTGCCAGCAGCTTAGTAGTCAGCACAGATACGCAGTATTTT. Drawing the rest from reference TRBV7-2 and TRBJ2-3, the complete variable domain is GAGVSQSPSNKVTEKGKDVELRCDPISGHTALYWYRQSLGQGLEFLIYFQGNSAPDKSGLPSDRFSAERTGGSVSTLTIQRTQQEDSAVYLCASSLVVSTDTQYFGPGTRLTVL.